These 5 T cell receptor beta chains were sequenced from one sample in a study of cytomegalovirus exposure and HLA in healthy donors. PCR employed 60 Vbeta and 13 Jbeta primers. Using immunoSEQ multiplex PCR, the repertoire was profiled, and TCRdb retains in-frame clones only, with some absent. The sample lists over 150,000 clones; 82% were seen once. Material for sequencing was PBMCs. These receptors were obtained from a boy aged 2 to 10 in good health and CMV-seronegative.

This clone was detected only once. The chain recombines TRBV7-8 with TRBJ2-5; the D gene is possibly TRBD2 (5 bases). With 7 bases removed from V and 5 bases from J, the gap between germline ends came to 14 bases. The CDR3 runs to 13 residues. The germline V gene encodes CDR1 SGHVS and CDR2 FQNEAQ. CDR3 sequence reads: CASTKRARETQYF. The CDR3 coding sequence is TGTGCCAGCACCAAGAGGGCTCGGGAGACCCAGTACTTC.

The V call is TRBV5-6, the J call TRBJ2-7; no clear D gene. CDR1 and CDR2 from the germline V gene are SGHDT and YYEEEE. Trimming stripped 0 bases from V and 0 bases from J, with 10 bases between. The CDR3 has 15 amino acids. CDR3 region: CASSLGTESSYEQYF. CDR3 bases: TGTGCCAGCAGCTTGGGAACAGAGAGCTCCTACGAGCAGTACTTC.

This clone occurred a few times. This chain connects TRBV5-4 to TRBJ2-1; 8 bases line up with TRBD2. Unmatched junction bases numbered 8, after V lost 3 bases and J lost 6 bases. The germline V gene encodes CDR1 SGHNT and CDR2 YYREEE (reference sequence). There are 15 residues in the CDR3. In DNA, the CDR3 is TGTGCCAGCAGCTCCGGGACTAGGTCCCTCAATGAGCAGTTCTTC. Residues: CASSSGTRSLNEQFF.

The chain has TRBV5-4 and TRBJ2-4, with a weak D call TRBD2 (5 bases). Per the germline V gene, CDR1 is SGHNT and CDR2 is YYREEE (reference sequence). The length of the CDR3 is 14 residues. V gave up 4 bases and J gave up 0 bases, with 8 bases separating them. The CDR3 loop reads CASSAGLAKNIQYF. CDR3 sequence (DNA): TGTGCCAGCAGCGCCGGACTAGCCAAAAACATTCAGTACTTC.

This clone was seen only a few times. The rearrangement joins TRBV2 to TRBJ2-7, with TRBD1 matching 7 bases. The CDR3 is made up of 15 amino acids. V shed 5 bases and J 1 base; nucleotides not matched to a gene: 8. Germline CDR1 is SNHLY and CDR2 is FYNNEI. The CDR3 nucleotides read TGTGCCAGCAGTTACAGACAGGGTATGTCCTACGAGCAGTACTTC. It yields the protein CASSYRQGMSYEQYF.